A single sample gave rise to the 30 T cell receptor beta chains below, sequenced in a study of blood T cell repertoires in COVID-19. Assay: immunoSEQ multiplex PCR; the TCRdb copy retains only in-frame clones and omits some. Of around 200,000 clones in the sample, 80% to 90% were seen once. The sample consisted of PBMCs or T cells enriched from blood (not recorded which). The origin of the receptors is a man aged 35 to 55 who had recovered from COVID-19.

The CDR3 DNA reads as TGCAGCGCATCGTGGTTAACCCTGAGCACTGAAGCTTTCTTT. This gives the protein CSASWLTLSTEAFF. V is TRBV29-1 and J is TRBJ1-1; D not resolved. In germline, CDR1 is SQVTM, CDR2 ANQGSEA. The CDR3 length is 14 residues. Trimming took off 7 bases at V and 4 bases at J, with 19 bases between the two ends.

The chain recombines TRBV7-9 with TRBJ1-1; 9 nucleotides align to TRBD1. Unmatched junction bases numbered 10, after V lost 6 bases and J lost 5 bases. Germline CDR1 is SEHNR and CDR2 is FQNEAQ (reference sequence). The CDR3 sequence is 15 residues long. The CDR3 spells CASSYTGGRGTEAFF. In DNA form, the CDR3 reads TGTGCCAGCAGTTATACAGGGGGCAGGGGAACTGAAGCTTTCTTT. Variable domain in full (rest from reference TRBV7-9 and TRBJ1-1): DTGVSQNPRHKITKRGQNVTFRCDPISEHNRLYWYRQTLGQGPEFLTYFQNEAQLEKSRLLSDRFSAERPKGSFSTLEIQRTEQGDSAMYLCASSYTGGRGTEAFFGQGTRLTVV.

The chain's CDR3 is CASSPGGDYGYTF. The CDR3 DNA reads TGCGCCAGCAGTCCAGGGGGTGACTATGGCTACACCTTC. The chain employs TRBV4-1 and TRBJ1-2; TRBD1 matches 7 bases. The germline CDR1 and CDR2 sequences are MGHRA and YSYEKL. The CDR3 runs 13 residues. The trim removed 6 bases at V and 3 bases at J, leaving 4 bases unmatched.

The chain combines TRBV27 with TRBJ2-7; 10 nucleotides match TRBD1. The CDR3 contains 15 residues. In germline, CDR1 is MNHEY, CDR2 SMNVEV (reference sequence). The trim removed 3 bases at V and 7 bases at J, leaving 9 bases unmatched. The CDR3 protein is CASSFGTGAMGEQYF. The CDR3 bases are TGTGCCAGCAGTTTCGGGACAGGGGCGATGGGGGAGCAGTACTTC.

The rearrangement joins TRBV29-1 to TRBJ2-7, with 11 bases that match TRBD2. The germline V gene encodes CDR1 SQVTM and CDR2 ANQGSEA. CDR3 length: 14 residues. Trimming at V came to 1 base and at J to 3 bases, leaving 2 bases not matched to a gene. The CDR3 loop reads CSVEGTSGFYEQYF. As DNA, the CDR3 is TGCAGCGTTGAAGGGACTAGCGGGTTCTACGAGCAGTACTTC.

This rearrangement joins TRBV11-2 to TRBJ2-1; TRBD2 matches 7 bases. This CDR3 spans 12 amino acids. Trimming took 5 bases from V and 10 from J; bases not matched to a gene: 5. Per germline, CDR1 SGHAT and CDR2 FQNNGV. The chain's CDR3 is CASSRPAGEQFF. Written as DNA, the CDR3 is TGTGCCAGCAGCCGACCAGCGGGGGAGCAGTTCTTC.

This chain connects TRBV21-1 to TRBJ2-7; TRBD2 is taken as the D call from the table, unchecked against the DNA. TRBV21-1 is an annotated pseudogene. CDR3 length: 13 amino acids. The CDR3 reads CASRRSSSNEQYF. The CDR3 DNA is TGTGCCAGCAGGAGATCGTCGTCCAACGAGCAGTACTTC.

This chain joins TRBV9 and TRBJ2-2; 8 nucleotides align to TRBD1. The length of the CDR3 is 16 residues. The V gene end was trimmed by 4 bases and the J gene end by 0 bases; junction bases not matched to a gene: 5. Germline-derived CDR1 and CDR2 are SGDLS and YYNGEE. The CDR3 loop reads CASSPRTGTNTGELFF. CDR3 DNA sequence: TGTGCCAGCAGCCCCCGGACAGGGACGAACACCGGGGAGCTGTTTTTT. Complete variable domain (other parts from reference TRBV9 and TRBJ2-2): DSGVTQTPKHLITATGQRVTLRCSPRSGDLSVYWYQQSLDQGLQFLIQYYNGEERAKGNILERFSAQQFPDLHSELNLSSLELGDSALYFCASSPRTGTNTGELFFGEGSRLTVL.

The J gene is TRBJ2-1, the V gene TRBV10-2, with 8 bases lining up with TRBD1. With 2 bases clipped from V and 4 bases from J, the junction kept 7 bases outside the gene matches. The length of the CDR3 is 16 residues. The germline V gene has CDR1 WSHSY and CDR2 SAAADI. The CDR3: CASSEVGRGPYNEQFF. For the CDR3, the DNA is TGCGCCAGCAGTGAGGTTGGCAGGGGGCCGTACAATGAGCAGTTCTTC.

The J gene is TRBJ1-2, the V gene TRBV6-5; TRBD1 matches at 9 bases. The V gene's germline CDR1 is MNHEY and CDR2 SVGAGI. The CDR3 is 14 amino acids. The V gene end was trimmed by 6 bases and the J gene end by 5 bases; junction bases not matched to a gene: 7. CDR3 coding DNA: TGTGCCAGCAGCCGGGACAGGGATGGGTATGGCTACACCTTC. Its protein is CASSRDRDGYGYTF.

This clone was seen a few times. The chain employs TRBV5-1 and TRBJ2-2; 9 bases match TRBD1. The J segment lost 4 bases and the V segment lost 4 bases, leaving 8 bases of the junction unmatched. The CDR3 has 16 amino acids. Germline CDR1 is SGHRS and CDR2 is YFSETQ. CDR3 DNA sequence: TGCGCCAGCAGCCCGACCTTGGGACAGGGCACCGGGGAGCTGTTTTTT. Amino acid sequence: CASSPTLGQGTGELFF.

V and J are TRBV2 and TRBJ1-2, with D tentatively TRBD1 (6 bases). Germline V gene lookup returns CDR1 SNHLY and CDR2 FYNNEI. The CDR3 has 15 residues. Trimming stripped 6 bases from V and 1 base from J, with 15 bases between. The CDR3 DNA follows: TGTGCCAGCAGGAGGGGGGGCGAGATTAACTATGGCTACACCTTC. Translating it yields CASRRGGEINYGYTF.

V is TRBV25-1 and J is TRBJ1-5; TRBD1 might be the D (5 bases). Germline loops: CDR1 MGHDK, CDR2 SYGVNS. V lost 1 base and J lost 5, with 9 bases in between. The CDR3 contains 14 residues. The CDR3 loop is CASSEWGGYQPQHF. For the CDR3, the DNA is TGTGCCAGCAGTGAATGGGGGGGGTATCAGCCCCAGCATTTT. Complete variable domain (other parts from reference TRBV25-1 and TRBJ1-5): EADIYQTPRYLVIGTGKKITLECSQTMGHDKMYWYQQDPGMELHLIHYSYGVNSTEKGDLSSESTVSRIRTEHFPLTLESARPSHTSQYLCASSEWGGYQPQHFGDGTRLSIL.

This clone was recorded only once. The CDR3 DNA reads TGTGCCACCAAGGGGGAAAATGAGCAGTTCTTC. Protein sequence: CATKGENEQFF. The rearrangement links TRBV24-1 to TRBJ2-1, with D tentatively TRBD1 (6 bases). Trimming stripped 8 bases from V and 7 bases from J, with 8 bases between. Germline V gene data show CDR1 as KGHDR and CDR2 as SFDVKD. The CDR3 totals 11 residues.

The rearrangement links TRBV9 to TRBJ2-3, with TRBD2 matching over 9 bases. V dropped 4 bases and J dropped 8; count of bases not matched to a gene: 11. CDR3 length: 15 amino acids. The V gene's germline CDR1 is SGDLS and CDR2 YYNGEE. The CDR3 coding sequence is TGTGCCAGCAGCTCCCCAGGGGCGGGGGGGTCTACGCAGTATTTT. Translating gives CASSSPGAGGSTQYF. The full variable domain, in which reference TRBV9 and TRBJ2-3 provide the parts outside the CDR3, is DSGVTQTPKHLITATGQRVTLRCSPRSGDLSVYWYQQSLDQGLQFLIQYYNGEERAKGNILERFSAQQFPDLHSELNLSSLELGDSALYFCASSSPGAGGSTQYFGPGTRLTVL.

This clone was recorded many times. This chain uses TRBV5-1 with TRBJ2-3; D is possibly TRBD2 (5 bases). The CDR3 is 12 residues long. The germline V gene has CDR1 SGHRS and CDR2 YFSETQ. Trimming left V 4 bases short and J 14 bases short, with 17 bases between. The CDR3 DNA is TGCGCCAGCAGCGCCAGCGGAACTAGGTGGTATTTT. Translating gives CASSASGTRWYF.

The chain combines TRBV19 with TRBJ1-5, with D possibly matching TRBD1 (6 bases). CDR3 length: 13 amino acids. Looked up from germline, CDR1 is LNHDA and CDR2 is SQIVND (reference sequence). V was trimmed by 5 bases and J by 5 bases, leaving 10 bases between them. The CDR3 protein is CASSPDRDQPQHF. The CDR3 DNA reads as TGTGCCAGTAGTCCGGACAGAGATCAGCCCCAGCATTTT.

The chain couples TRBV9 to TRBJ1-5; 10 positions agree with TRBD1. CDR1 and CDR2 (germline): SGDLS, YYNGEE. The CDR3 spans 14 residues. The J segment lost 4 bases and the V segment lost 3 bases, leaving 1 base of the junction unmatched. In nucleotides, the CDR3 is TGTGCCAGCAGCGCGGACAGGGGGAATCAGCCCCAGCATTTT. Amino acid sequence: CASSADRGNQPQHF.

This rearrangement joins TRBV7-9 to TRBJ2-3; TRBD1 matches at 12 bases. CDR1 is SEHNR and CDR2 is FQNEAQ in the germline V gene (reference sequence). This CDR3 contains 16 residues. The trim removed 5 bases at V and 4 bases at J, leaving 7 bases unmatched. The DNA for the CDR3 is TGTGCCAGCAGCCCCGGGGACAGGGGGCGAGCAGATACGCAGTATTTT. Translating it yields CASSPGDRGRADTQYF.

This clone was detected many times. J is TRBJ1-2 and V is TRBV7-9, with D uncertain. Germline V gives CDR1 SEHNR, CDR2 FQNEAQ (reference sequence). Trimming took off 2 bases at V and 8 bases at J, with 15 bases between the two ends. The CDR3 totals 14 residues. This chain's CDR3 is CASSLLANLEGYTF. The DNA of the CDR3 is TGTGCCAGCAGCTTATTGGCCAATCTGGAGGGCTACACCTTC.

The CDR3 DNA reads as TGTGCCAGCAGCTTATGGGAAGGGCTAGCGGTACAAGAGACCCAGTACTTC. Translation gives CASSLWEGLAVQETQYF. This chain uses TRBV7-2 with TRBJ2-5; 7 bases are a match to TRBD2. The CDR3 has 17 amino acids. V gave up 2 bases and J gave up 2 bases; unmatched junction bases: 11. Germline V gives CDR1 SGHTA, CDR2 FQGNSA. The entire variable domain, with the rest obtained from reference TRBV7-2 and TRBJ2-5, is as follows: GAGVSQSPSNKVTEKGKDVELRCDPISGHTALYWYRQSLGQGLEFLIYFQGNSAPDKSGLPSDRFSAERTGGSVSTLTIQRTQQEDSAVYLCASSLWEGLAVQETQYFGPGTRLLVL.

This clone was seen a handful of times. The gene calls are TRBV24-1 and TRBJ1-3; D not certain. The germline gives CDR1 KGHDR, CDR2 SFDVKD. The CDR3 has 17 amino acids. Trimming cost V 2 bases and J 0 bases, with 13 bases left between them. Written as DNA, the CDR3 is TGTGCCACCAGTGATTCGTCTGAGGGTAGCTCTGGAAACACCATATATTTT. This translates into CATSDSSEGSSGNTIYF.

The chain is built from TRBV2 and TRBJ2-2; 9 bases align to TRBD2. This CDR3 comprises 15 residues. The V gene end was trimmed by 6 bases and the J gene end by 6 bases; junction bases not matched to a gene: 8. The germline V gene has CDR1 SNHLY and CDR2 FYNNEI. The CDR3 reads CASRGRGRASGELFF. CDR3 DNA: TGTGCCAGCAGAGGTCGCGGGAGGGCTTCCGGGGAGCTGTTTTTT.

This sequence joins TRBV18 and TRBJ2-5, with 9 nucleotides matching TRBD1. Trimming cost V 6 bases and J 1 base; bases outside gene matches: 9. The CDR3 totals 16 residues. From germline, CDR1 is KGHSH and CDR2 LQKENI. The CDR3 reads CASSGPGTGFQETQYF. In nucleotides, the CDR3 is TGTGCCAGCTCCGGCCCCGGGACAGGGTTCCAAGAGACCCAGTACTTC.

The chain is built from TRBV6-5 and TRBJ2-1, with 7 nucleotides matching TRBD1. The CDR3 contains 12 residues. Germline loops: CDR1 MNHEY, CDR2 SVGAGI. V lost 4 bases, J lost 12 bases, and 6 bases stayed unmatched. CDR3 nucleotide sequence: TGTGCCAGCAGTTTAGACAGGGTAGGGCAGTTCTTC. This sequence encodes CASSLDRVGQFF.

The chain links TRBV27 to TRBJ1-5, with 7 positions matching TRBD1. J was trimmed by 5 bases and V by 2 bases; bases with no gene match: 15. The CDR3 spans 18 residues. Germline V gene data show CDR1 as MNHEY and CDR2 as SMNVEV (reference sequence). CDR3 region: CASSLTLRKTGSHQPQHF. The CDR3 DNA reads TGTGCCAGCAGTTTAACCTTAAGGAAGACAGGGTCCCATCAGCCCCAGCATTTT.

The CDR3, as DNA: TGTGCCAGCAGCCCCGGGGGCACCGGGGAGCTGTTTTTT. Its translation: CASSPGGTGELFF. The V gene is TRBV2, the J gene TRBJ2-2; maybe TRBD2 (6 bases). Trimming shortened V by 6 bases and J by 4 bases, and 9 bases separated the two germline ends. The CDR3 contains 13 residues. Germline CDR1 is SNHLY and CDR2 is FYNNEI.

The gene calls are TRBV21-1 and TRBJ1-1; TRBD1 reflects the table's D call only, with no check against the DNA. TRBV21-1 is marked as a pseudogene. The CDR3 runs to 11 residues. The CDR3 DNA reads as TGTGCCAGCAGCACCGGACAGGAAGCTTTCTTT. This translates into CASSTGQEAFF.

The J gene is TRBJ2-2, the V gene TRBV6-1; D perhaps matches TRBD2 (6 bases). V lost 2 bases to trimming and J lost 4 bases, with 14 bases between them. Germline-derived CDR1 and CDR2 are MNHNS and SASEGT. The CDR3 length is 16 residues. In DNA, the CDR3 is TGTGCCAGCAGTGAATGGGGGGAATTGATCACCGGGGAGCTGTTTTTT. Translated: CASSEWGELITGELFF.

This chain links TRBV6-5 with TRBJ1-1; 8 nucleotides line up with TRBD1. The germline gives CDR1 MNHEY, CDR2 SVGAGI. The CDR3 contains 13 residues. With V trimmed by 2 bases and J by 6 bases, 2 bases remained unmatched. For the CDR3, the DNA is TGTGCCAGCAGTTACCCGGACAGGGCTGAAGCTTTCTTT. Translating it yields CASSYPDRAEAFF.